The entry below gives a single TCR beta chain sequence along with its context. Trimming took 3 bases from V and 1 from J; bases not matched to a gene: 5. CDR1 is LGHNA, CDR2 YSLEER, per germline. The CDR3 is 15 residues long. The record originates from a study of shared T cell receptors in the human thymus. The assay was immunoSEQ multiplex PCR, and TCRdb's table has in-frame clones only and misses some. The sample holds over 650,000 clones, more than 70% seen once. The same specimen was also included in a second study, on human thymus T cells. In that study: Thymic material originated from resections removed in the course of corrective heart surgery. There appeared to be biased usage of V and J genes in thymic and blood repertoires. Thymic TCR repertoires of unrelated people reportedly overlapped highly.

Sequences were obtained from thymocytes. The sequence was collected from a boy less than two years old with a congenital heart defect. V gene TRBV4-3 combines with J gene TRBJ2-7, with 8 bases lining up with TRBD1. CDR3 sequence: CASSHRTGKSYEQYF. CDR3 DNA: TGCGCCAGCAGCCACCGGACAGGGAAATCCTACGAGCAGTACTTC.